The 30 T cell receptor beta chains listed next were all sequenced from one sample in a study of PD-L1 blockade in urothelial cancer. Time point noted: pretreatment peripheral blood. Profiling relied on immunoSEQ multiplex PCR, and the TCRdb table lists in-frame clones only, not all of them. The sample comprises fewer than 100,000 clones, around four fifths of which are singletons, and 5.5% to 7.5% rests with the top ten. Sequenced material: PBMCs, taken around atezolizumab (anti-PD-L1) treatment. The receptors here all came from a man in his forties with urothelial cancer.

The V and J genes are TRBV30 and TRBJ2-1; 13 bases match TRBD2. This CDR3 comprises 15 residues. Looked up from germline, CDR1 is GTSNPN and CDR2 is SVGIG (reference sequence). V shed 1 base and J 8 bases; nucleotides not matched to a gene: 5. The CDR3, as DNA: TGTGCCTGGAGTGGGGGACTAGCGGGAAGGGATGAGCAGTTCTTC. It is translated as CAWSGGLAGRDEQFF.

The chain has TRBV15 and TRBJ2-2; D remains ambiguous. CDR3 length: 13 residues. Germline assignment: CDR1 LNHNV and CDR2 YYDKDF (reference sequence). Trimming took off 8 bases at V and 4 bases at J, with 11 bases between the two ends. For the CDR3, the DNA is TGTGCCACCTCGCAGGTCGTCACCGGGGAGCTGTTTTTT. It codes for CATSQVVTGELFF.

This chain uses TRBV27 with TRBJ2-5, with D perhaps TRBD2 (6 bases). CDR3 length equals 14 residues. Germline V lookup: CDR1 MNHEY, CDR2 SMNVEV (reference sequence). Trimming cost V 3 bases and J 5 bases, with 13 bases left between them. CDR3 DNA sequence: TGTGCCAGCAGTTTCGCCGGGACTGGGGAGACCCAGTACTTC. Its protein product is CASSFAGTGETQYF.

The chain joins TRBV5-1 to TRBJ2-7; 8 bases are shared with TRBD2. The germline gives CDR1 SGHRS, CDR2 YFSETQ. Losses at the gene ends were 1 base for V and 6 bases for J; bases not matched to a gene: 6. This CDR3 contains 14 residues. The CDR3 loop is CASSLREGDGEQYF. In nucleotides, the CDR3 is TGCGCCAGCAGCTTGCGGGAGGGGGATGGCGAGCAGTACTTC.

This clone was counted a few times. The chain links TRBV6-1 to TRBJ2-7; TRBD1 is a possible D gene (7 bases). The CDR3 loop spans 16 amino acids. Germline V gene lookup returns CDR1 MNHNS and CDR2 SASEGT. The ends were cut back, 3 bases at V and 6 bases at J, with 21 bases in the middle. The CDR3 DNA reads as TGTGCCAGCAGTGACAGGGGAGGAGACAGGGCCCCCGAGCAGTACTTC. The encoded protein is CASSDRGGDRAPEQYF.

The rearrangement joins TRBV6-4 to TRBJ2-7, with D possibly being TRBD2 (5 bases). The CDR3 totals 13 residues. Germline V CDR1 and CDR2: MRHNA, SNTAGT. V was shortened by 5 bases and J by 5 bases, with 13 bases between the two germline ends. The CDR3 DNA follows: TGTGCCAGCAGTACCACGAGGGCCCACGAGCAGTACTTC. Its protein product is CASSTTRAHEQYF.

The CDR3, as DNA: TGCGCCAGCAGCTTTTACGGGAGGACCAACTACGAGCAGTACTTC. The encoded protein is CASSFYGRTNYEQYF. The chain uses TRBV5-1 and TRBJ2-7; the match to TRBD2 covers 7 bases. Trimming cost V 2 bases and J 3 bases; bases outside gene matches: 8. The CDR3 extends over 15 amino acids. Germline-derived CDR1 and CDR2 are SGHRS and YFSETQ.

This clone appeared a single time. As DNA, the CDR3 is TGTGCCAGCAGCGTAGAGACGGGGGGGCAGTTCTTC. This encodes CASSVETGGQFF. The chain couples TRBV9 to TRBJ2-1; 7 positions match TRBD2. The CDR3 spans 12 residues. J gave up 12 bases and V 0 bases, and 3 bases lay outside the gene matches. Germline CDR1 reads SGDLS; CDR2 reads YYNGEE. Variable domain in full (rest from reference TRBV9 and TRBJ2-1): DSGVTQTPKHLITATGQRVTLRCSPRSGDLSVYWYQQSLDQGLQFLIQYYNGEERAKGNILERFSAQQFPDLHSELNLSSLELGDSALYFCASSVETGGQFFGPGTRLTVL.

The genes are TRBV18 and TRBJ2-7, with 7 bases matching TRBD2. The CDR3 extends over 14 amino acids. V lost 3 bases to trimming and J lost 3 bases; unmatched junction nucleotides: 5. Per the germline V gene, CDR1 is KGHSH and CDR2 is LQKENI. The CDR3 bases are TGTGCCAGCTCACCCCCTAGCGGTTACTACGAGCAGTACTTC. Protein product: CASSPPSGYYEQYF.

The chain carries TRBV28 and TRBJ2-5, with a possible D match to TRBD2 (5 bases). The germline CDR1 and CDR2 sequences are MDHEN and SYDVKM. V dropped 5 bases and J dropped 0 bases, with 16 bases sitting between them. This CDR3 is built from 16 residues. The CDR3 reads CASSGMGAADQETQYF. The CDR3 nucleotides read TGTGCCAGCAGTGGTATGGGAGCGGCAGACCAAGAGACCCAGTACTTC.

The CDR3 DNA reads as TGTGCCAGCACTACGGGAGTCTTTGAGCAGTTCTTC. Its protein product is CASTTGVFEQFF. This chain joins TRBV6-1 and TRBJ2-1; D may be TRBD2 (6 bases). Trimming took off 7 bases at V and 9 bases at J, with 13 bases between the two ends. Per the germline V gene, CDR1 is MNHNS and CDR2 is SASEGT. The CDR3 loop spans 12 amino acids.

The chain recombines TRBV28 with TRBJ1-3, with 8 bases matching TRBD1. Germline CDR1 reads MDHEN; CDR2 reads SYDVKM. Losses at the gene ends were 8 bases for V and 4 bases for J; bases not matched to a gene: 10. CDR3 size: 15 residues. The CDR3 region is CASHSSGGGGNTIYF. CDR3 coding DNA: TGTGCCAGCCATTCTTCAGGGGGCGGCGGAAACACCATATATTTT.

This clone was seen more than once but under ten times. The chain is built from TRBV5-1 and TRBJ1-1; tentatively, D is TRBD1 (5 bases). V lost 0 bases and J 4 bases, leaving 13 bases between the germline ends. The CDR3 runs 15 residues. Germline CDR1 reads SGHRS; CDR2 reads YFSETQ. CDR3 loop: CASSLVAGPSTEAFF. The CDR3 coding sequence is TGCGCCAGCAGCTTGGTAGCAGGGCCTAGCACTGAAGCTTTCTTT.

The gene calls are TRBV28 and TRBJ2-6; TRBD1 aligns across 7 bases. J gave up 2 bases and V 4 bases, and 2 bases lay outside the gene matches. This CDR3 contains 15 residues. Germline-derived CDR1 and CDR2 are MDHEN and SYDVKM. The CDR3 region has the DNA TGTGCCAGCAGTTCAGGGGGAACTGGGGCCAACGTCCTGACTTTC. Amino acids: CASSSGGTGANVLTF.

The CDR3 region is CASSSRTSGETGELFF. Written as DNA, the CDR3 is TGTGCCAGCAGCTCCCGGACTAGCGGAGAAACCGGGGAGCTGTTTTTT. The chain combines TRBV7-6 with TRBJ2-2, with 10 positions matching TRBD2. The CDR3 loop spans 16 amino acids. Trimming took 4 bases from V and 5 from J; bases not matched to a gene: 7. The germline CDR1 and CDR2 sequences are SGHVS and FNYEAQ. Filled out from reference TRBV7-6 and TRBJ2-2, the complete variable domain reads GAGVSQSPRYKVTKRGQDVALRCDPISGHVSLYWYRQALGQGPEFLTYFNYEAQQDKSGLPNDRFSAERPEGSISTLTIQRTEQRDSAMYRCASSSRTSGETGELFFGEGSRLTVL.

The rearrangement links TRBV5-4 to TRBJ1-2; D may be TRBD1 (5 bases). V lost 1 base to trimming and J lost 0 bases, with 7 bases between them. This CDR3 has 14 amino acids. In germline, CDR1 is SGHNT, CDR2 YYREEE (reference sequence). Written as DNA, the CDR3 is TGTGCCAGCAGCTTGACAGGCTCTAACTATGGCTACACCTTC. Its protein product is CASSLTGSNYGYTF.

The chain recombines TRBV2 with TRBJ1-1, with a tentative D call TRBD1 (6 bases). The CDR3 runs to 15 residues. Germline V gene data show CDR1 as SNHLY and CDR2 as FYNNEI. V lost 8 bases, J lost 0 bases, and 16 bases lay in between. CDR3: CASGNPRGMNTEAFF. As DNA, the CDR3 is TGTGCCAGCGGGAATCCCAGGGGCATGAACACTGAAGCTTTCTTT.

V gene TRBV4-2 combines with J gene TRBJ1-1, with D possibly matching TRBD1 (6 bases). The CDR3 is made up of 15 amino acids. Germline V lookup: CDR1 LGHNA, CDR2 YNFKEQ. The V gene lost 4 bases and the J gene lost 4 bases, with 16 bases spanning the gap. In DNA, the CDR3 is TGTGCCAGCAGCCCCCCTGGAGCAGGGGCCACTGAAGCTTTCTTT. Its protein product is CASSPPGAGATEAFF.

The V and J genes are TRBV2 and TRBJ1-4, with D perhaps matching TRBD1 (5 bases). Germline V gene data show CDR1 as SNHLY and CDR2 as FYNNEI. V lost 6 bases to trimming and J lost 10 bases, with 12 bases between them. The CDR3 covers 12 residues. The CDR3 DNA reads TGTGCCAGCAGGGGGTCGGGGGGAAAACTGTTTTTT. The encoded protein is CASRGSGGKLFF.

The chain joins TRBV19 to TRBJ2-7; 8 bases fit TRBD2. J gave up 4 bases and V 5 bases, and 7 bases lay outside the gene matches. Germline loops: CDR1 LNHDA, CDR2 SQIVND (reference sequence). This CDR3 has 14 amino acids. This chain's CDR3 is CASSPGGLEYEQYF. For the CDR3, the DNA is TGTGCCAGTAGTCCGGGGGGGCTCGAGTACGAGCAGTACTTC.

The genes are TRBV28 and TRBJ2-4, with 10 bases fitting TRBD1. This CDR3 spans 17 amino acids. V dropped 5 bases and J dropped 2; count of bases not matched to a gene: 9. The germline CDR1 and CDR2 sequences are MDHEN and SYDVKM. This CDR3 is CASSPLGTGVSKNIQYF. Written as DNA, the CDR3 is TGTGCCAGCAGTCCCTTGGGGACAGGGGTTTCCAAAAACATTCAGTACTTC. Based on the CDR3 plus reference TRBV28 and TRBJ2-4, the full variable domain is DVKVTQSSRYLVKRTGEKVFLECVQDMDHENMFWYRQDPGLGLRLIYFSYDVKMKEKGDIPEGYSVSREKKERFSLILESASTNQTSMYLCASSPLGTGVSKNIQYFGAGTRLSVL.

The V call is TRBV5-4, the J call TRBJ1-2; D is perhaps TRBD1 (5 bases). CDR3 length: 13 amino acids. Trimming left V 2 bases short and J 9 bases short, with 14 bases between. Germline V gives CDR1 SGHNT, CDR2 YYREEE (reference sequence). The CDR3 loop is CASSLGGVGSYTF. CDR3 nucleotides: TGTGCCAGCAGCTTAGGAGGGGTGGGGAGCTACACCTTC.

This chain connects TRBV5-4 to TRBJ2-7; 7 nucleotides match TRBD1. The V and J ends lost 4 bases and 3 bases, in that order; junction bases with no gene match: 4. The CDR3 is made up of 13 amino acids. Germline loops: CDR1 SGHNT, CDR2 YYREEE (reference sequence). The CDR3 DNA follows: TGTGCCAGCAGCAGACAGGGTCTCTACGAGCAGTACTTC. Protein sequence: CASSRQGLYEQYF.

The table lists this clone with a few counts. V usage is TRBV9 and J usage is TRBJ1-1, with 8 bases matching TRBD1. Germline CDR1 reads SGDLS; CDR2 reads YYNGEE. This CDR3 is built from 15 residues. Losses at the gene ends were 2 bases for V and 4 bases for J; bases not matched to a gene: 7. The CDR3, as DNA: TGTGCCAGCAGCGTCGCAGGGGGCAGTGGCACTGAAGCTTTCTTT. Its protein is CASSVAGGSGTEAFF.

The chain links TRBV18 to TRBJ2-1, with TRBD2 identical over 10 bases. Per germline, CDR1 KGHSH and CDR2 LQKENI. The V and J ends lost 4 bases and 7 bases, in that order; junction bases with no gene match: 1. The CDR3 covers 13 residues. CDR3 DNA: TGTGCCAGCTCACTGGGACTAGCGAATGAGCAGTTCTTC. Translation gives CASSLGLANEQFF.

This rearrangement joins TRBV25-1 to TRBJ1-2; D possibly corresponds to TRBD1 (5 bases). Germline V gives CDR1 MGHDK, CDR2 SYGVNS. The CDR3 is 13 residues long. Trimming took 2 bases from V and 6 from J, leaving 10 bases between them. The CDR3 sequence is CASSEGRADGYTF. In DNA form, the CDR3 reads TGTGCCAGCAGTGAAGGCAGGGCCGATGGCTACACCTTC.

This clone was detected only a few times. The V and J genes are TRBV15 and TRBJ1-5; D uncertain. Germline CDR1 is LNHNV and CDR2 is YYDKDF (reference sequence). This CDR3 is 14 amino acids long. V gave up 2 bases and J gave up 7 bases, with 12 bases separating them. CDR3 coding DNA: TGTGCCACCAGCAGAAGTAGTAGGGAGCAGCCCCAGCATTTT. This encodes CATSRSSREQPQHF. Together with reference TRBV15 and TRBJ1-5, the CDR3 gives the full variable domain: DAMVIQNPRYQVTQFGKPVTLSCSQTLNHNVMYWYQQKSSQAPKLLFHYYDKDFNNEADTPDNFQSRRPNTSFCFLDIRSPGLGDTAMYLCATSRSSREQPQHFGDGTRLSIL.

The CDR3 spells CASSPEGVPYNEQFF. The CDR3, as DNA: TGTGCCAGCAGCCCCGAGGGAGTCCCCTACAATGAGCAGTTCTTC. The V call is TRBV7-3, the J call TRBJ2-1; TRBD2 might be the D (5 bases). The CDR3 is 15 amino acids. V lost 5 bases and J 2 bases, leaving 13 bases between the germline ends. CDR1 is SGHTA, CDR2 FQGTGA, per germline. The full variable domain, in which reference TRBV7-3 and TRBJ2-1 provide the parts outside the CDR3, is GAGVSQTPSNKVTEKGKYVELRCDPISGHTALYWYRQSLGQGPEFLIYFQGTGAADDSGLPNDRFFAVRPEGSVSTLKIQRTERGDSAVYLCASSPEGVPYNEQFFGPGTRLTVL.

J is TRBJ2-7 and V is TRBV11-1; 11 nucleotides align to TRBD1. V lost 8 bases and J lost 6; bases outside the gene matches: 6. This CDR3 contains 13 residues. The germline V gene encodes CDR1 SGHAT and CDR2 FQDESV (reference sequence). CDR3 sequence reads: CASGRDRGSEQYF. Here the CDR3 DNA reads TGTGCCAGCGGCCGGGACAGGGGGTCCGAGCAGTACTTC.

The chain carries TRBV7-2 and TRBJ2-5; D may be TRBD1 (6 bases). The CDR3 spans 16 residues. The V gene lost 4 bases and the J gene lost 7 bases, with 22 bases spanning the gap. Germline V gene lookup returns CDR1 SGHTA and CDR2 FQGNSA. In DNA form, the CDR3 reads TGTGCCAGCAGCTCAATACCCGGGACACTCGTTCCGACCCAGTACTTC. It translates to CASSSIPGTLVPTQYF.